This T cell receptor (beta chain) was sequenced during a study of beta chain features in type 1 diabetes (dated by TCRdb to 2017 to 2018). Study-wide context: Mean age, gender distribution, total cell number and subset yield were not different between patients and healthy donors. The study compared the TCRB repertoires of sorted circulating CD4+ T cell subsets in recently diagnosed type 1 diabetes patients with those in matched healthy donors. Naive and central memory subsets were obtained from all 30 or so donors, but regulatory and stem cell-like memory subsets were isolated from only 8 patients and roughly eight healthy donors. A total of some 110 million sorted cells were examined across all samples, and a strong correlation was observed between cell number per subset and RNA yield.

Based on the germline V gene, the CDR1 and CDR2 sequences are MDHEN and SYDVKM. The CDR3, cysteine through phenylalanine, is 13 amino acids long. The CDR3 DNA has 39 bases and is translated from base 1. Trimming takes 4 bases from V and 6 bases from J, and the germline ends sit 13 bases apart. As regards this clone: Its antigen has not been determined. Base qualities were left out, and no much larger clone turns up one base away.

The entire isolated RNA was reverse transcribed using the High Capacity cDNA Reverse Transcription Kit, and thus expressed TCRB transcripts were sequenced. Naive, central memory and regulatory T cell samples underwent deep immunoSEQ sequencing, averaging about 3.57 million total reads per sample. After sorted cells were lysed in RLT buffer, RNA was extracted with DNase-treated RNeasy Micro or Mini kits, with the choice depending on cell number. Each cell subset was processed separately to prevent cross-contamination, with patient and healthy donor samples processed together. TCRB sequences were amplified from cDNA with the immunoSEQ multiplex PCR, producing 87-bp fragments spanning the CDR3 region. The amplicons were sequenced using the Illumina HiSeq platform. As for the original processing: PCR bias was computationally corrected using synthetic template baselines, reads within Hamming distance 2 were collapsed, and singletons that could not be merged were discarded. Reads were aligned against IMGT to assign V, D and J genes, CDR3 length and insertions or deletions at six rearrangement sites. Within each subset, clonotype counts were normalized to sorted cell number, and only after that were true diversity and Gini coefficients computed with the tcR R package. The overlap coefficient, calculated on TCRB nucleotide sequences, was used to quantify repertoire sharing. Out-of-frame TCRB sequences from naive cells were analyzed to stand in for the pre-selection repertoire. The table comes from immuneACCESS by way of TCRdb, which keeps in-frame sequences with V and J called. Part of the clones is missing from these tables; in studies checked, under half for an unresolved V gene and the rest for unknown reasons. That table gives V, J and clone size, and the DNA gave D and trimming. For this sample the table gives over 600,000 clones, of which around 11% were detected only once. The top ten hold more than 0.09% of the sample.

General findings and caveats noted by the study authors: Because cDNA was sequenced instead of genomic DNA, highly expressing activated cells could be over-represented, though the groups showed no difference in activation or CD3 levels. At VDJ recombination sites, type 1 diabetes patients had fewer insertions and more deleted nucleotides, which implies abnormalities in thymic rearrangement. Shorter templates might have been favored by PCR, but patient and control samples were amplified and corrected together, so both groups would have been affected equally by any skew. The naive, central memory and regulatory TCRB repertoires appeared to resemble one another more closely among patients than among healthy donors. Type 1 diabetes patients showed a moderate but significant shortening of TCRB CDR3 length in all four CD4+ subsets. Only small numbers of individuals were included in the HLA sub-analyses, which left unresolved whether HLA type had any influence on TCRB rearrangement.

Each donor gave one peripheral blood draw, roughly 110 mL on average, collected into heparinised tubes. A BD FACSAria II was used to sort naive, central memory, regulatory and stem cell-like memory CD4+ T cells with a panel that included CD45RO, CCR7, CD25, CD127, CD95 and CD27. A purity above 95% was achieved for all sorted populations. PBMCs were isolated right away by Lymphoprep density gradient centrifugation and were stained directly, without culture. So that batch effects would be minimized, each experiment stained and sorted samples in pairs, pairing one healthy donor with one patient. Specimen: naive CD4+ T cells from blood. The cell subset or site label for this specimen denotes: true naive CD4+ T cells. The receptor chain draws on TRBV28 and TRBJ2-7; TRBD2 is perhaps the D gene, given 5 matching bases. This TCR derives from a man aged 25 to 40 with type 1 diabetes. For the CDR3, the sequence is CASSSAGPGEQYF. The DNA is TGTGCCAGCAGTTCCGCGGGCCCCGGCGAGCAGTACTTC.